Each of the 24 T cell receptor beta chains below was sequenced from the same sample in a study of blood T cells in healthy people across ages. Through a sample-barcoded 5' primer and a J-beta primer mix, a second PCR was run for roughly 7 to 12 cycles. TCRdb ran MiXCR on the 5' RACE reads and lists one entry per CDR3 protein. The sample comprises 920,000 or so distinct CDR3 sequences, 40% to 45% of which are singletons, and approximately 20% rests with the top ten. Sequences were obtained from blood. These receptors all stem from a woman aged 60-75 years in good health.

In its sample, this clonotype was seen a few times. V gene TRBV11-2 combines with J gene TRBJ2-7, with 10 bases lining up with TRBD2. The junction had 6 bases not matched to a gene; V was cut back by 4 bases and J by 3 bases. The CDR3 is 15 residues long. Germline V gene lookup returns CDR1 SGHAT and CDR2 FQNNGV. CDR3 protein: CASSSRTSGYYEQYF. CDR3 coding DNA: TGTGCCAGCAGCTCTCGGACTAGCGGTTACTACGAGCAGTACTTC.

The CDR3 bases are TGTGCCAGCAGCGTAGCTGTGGGTTGGGGCGGGAGGGATAATGAGCAGTTCTTC. It translates to CASSVAVGWGGRDNEQFF. This chain links TRBV9 with TRBJ2-1, with 9 bases aligning to TRBD2. The CDR3 runs to 18 residues. The J segment lost 7 bases and the V segment lost 0 bases, leaving 14 bases of the junction unmatched. Germline lookup yields CDR1 SGDLS and CDR2 YYNGEE.

This clonotype has a handful of counts. The chain combines TRBV27 with TRBJ2-1; tentatively, D is TRBD2 (6 bases). V lost 5 bases, J lost 4 bases, and 9 bases lay in between. The CDR3 sequence is 13 residues long. In germline, CDR1 is MNHEY, CDR2 SMNVEV (reference sequence). This chain's CDR3 is CASSGDFYNEQFF. The DNA of the CDR3 is TGTGCCAGCAGTGGGGACTTTTACAATGAGCAGTTCTTC.

This clonotype was recorded only once. This CDR3 is CASREENSYEQYF. The CDR3, as DNA: TGCGCCAGCAGAGAAGAGAACTCCTACGAGCAGTACTTC. This chain uses TRBV5-1 with TRBJ2-7; D not resolved. This CDR3 has 13 residues. Between the trimmed V and J ends, which lost 5 bases and 0 bases, there was a span of 9 bases. Germline assignment: CDR1 SGHRS and CDR2 YFSETQ.

In its sample, this clonotype was seen a few times. This sequence joins TRBV6-5 and TRBJ1-1; unclear D gene. V lost 5 bases to trimming and J lost 1 base, with 8 bases between them. CDR1 and CDR2 (germline): MNHEY, SVGAGI. The CDR3 runs to 13 residues. Here the CDR3 reads CASSDGGNTEAFF. In nucleotides, the CDR3 is TGTGCCAGCAGTGACGGAGGGAACACTGAAGCTTTCTTT.

This clonotype has only a few counts. This CDR3 reads CATSDSSSGRYNEQFF. The CDR3 bases are TGTGCCACCAGTGATTCCTCTAGCGGGCGGTACAATGAGCAGTTCTTC. The V gene is TRBV24-1, the J gene TRBJ2-1; 8 positions agree with TRBD2. There are 16 residues in the CDR3. The ends lost 2 bases at V and 4 bases at J; junction bases unmatched: 6. CDR1 is KGHDR, CDR2 SFDVKD, per germline.

This clonotype was found once. This sequence joins TRBV27 and TRBJ2-1, with TRBD2 matching over 8 bases. Germline V gives CDR1 MNHEY, CDR2 SMNVEV (reference sequence). CDR3 length equals 15 residues. After removal of 5 bases from V and 7 bases from J, the junction contained 10 bases not matched to a gene. The CDR3: CASSNIAGRGNEQFF. The CDR3 DNA follows: TGTGCCAGCAGTAACATAGCGGGAAGGGGAAATGAGCAGTTCTTC.

This clonotype came up once. This chain connects TRBV7-8 to TRBJ1-1; D is possibly TRBD1 (6 bases). Trimming left V 0 bases short and J 11 bases short, with 13 bases between. The V gene's germline CDR1 is SGHVS and CDR2 FQNEAQ. The CDR3 length is 13 residues. Written as DNA, the CDR3 is TGTGCCAGCAGCTTAGCTTTCACAGGGTACGCTTTCTTT. Translating it yields CASSLAFTGYAFF.

This chain connects TRBV21-1 to TRBJ2-1; the DNA was not used to check the table's D call, TRBD2. The closer fit of TRBJ2-7 to the DNA end suggests the J call may be wrong. TRBV21-1 represents a pseudogene. This CDR3 contains 16 residues. CDR3: CASSKLASGSLDEQYF. CDR3 in DNA: TGTGCCAGCAGCAAATTGGCTAGCGGGAGTTTAGATGAGCAGTACTTC.

This clonotype occurred once. The rearrangement uses TRBV20-1 and TRBJ2-3; the match to TRBD2 covers 7 bases. Germline CDR1 reads DFQATT; CDR2 reads SNEGSKA (reference sequence). V shed 6 bases and J 6 bases; nucleotides not matched to a gene: 9. CDR3 size: 13 residues. CDR3 protein: CSANGLDRDTQYF. CDR3 DNA sequence: TGCAGTGCCAACGGACTAGATCGGGATACGCAGTATTTT.

The chain combines TRBV5-1 with TRBJ2-6; perhaps TRBD1 as D (6 bases). Per the germline V gene, CDR1 is SGHRS and CDR2 is YFSETQ. The CDR3 length is 19 residues. The V end lost 4 bases, the J end lost 4 bases, and 24 bases lay between the germline ends. Here the CDR3 DNA reads TGCGCCAGCAGCACGACAGGAGGTTCGCTTGGGTCCGGGGCCAACGTCCTGACTTTC. This encodes CASSTTGGSLGSGANVLTF. Complete variable domain (other parts from reference TRBV5-1 and TRBJ2-6): KAGVTQTPRYLIKTRGQQVTLSCSPISGHRSVSWYQQTPGQGLQFLFEYFSETQRNKGNFPGRFSGRQFSNSRSEMNVSTLELGDSALYLCASSTTGGSLGSGANVLTFGAGSRLTVL.

The V and J genes are TRBV20-1 and TRBJ2-1, with TRBD2 matching over 7 bases. The ends lost 3 bases at V and 10 bases at J; junction bases unmatched: 15. Germline CDR1 and CDR2: DFQATT and SNEGSKA (reference sequence). There are 15 residues in the CDR3. The CDR3 coding sequence is TGCAGTGCTAGCTCGGGACTAAATTCCTATTACGAGCAGTTCTTC. Encoded protein: CSASSGLNSYYEQFF.

This sequence joins TRBV5-1 and TRBJ2-5; perhaps TRBD2 as D (5 bases). Germline V gene sequence: CDR1 SGHRS, CDR2 YFSETQ. The length of the CDR3 is 15 residues. Deletions cut 9 bases from V and 1 base from J, with 19 bases between. The CDR3 DNA is TGCGCCACCTCCGGGGTGACGAGAGGCCAAGAGACCCAGTACTTC. This encodes CATSGVTRGQETQYF. The variable domain in full, completed from reference TRBV5-1 and TRBJ2-5, reads KAGVTQTPRYLIKTRGQQVTLSCSPISGHRSVSWYQQTPGQGLQFLFEYFSETQRNKGNFPGRFSGRQFSNSRSEMNVSTLELGDSALYLCATSGVTRGQETQYFGPGTRLLVL.

V gene TRBV5-1 combines with J gene TRBJ2-5, with D perhaps matching TRBD2 (5 bases). This CDR3 is built from 13 residues. CDR1 is SGHRS, CDR2 YFSETQ, per germline. Trimming took 4 bases from V and 7 from J, leaving 14 bases between them. The CDR3: CASSVGDGGTQYF. In DNA, the CDR3 is TGCGCCAGCAGCGTGGGCGATGGAGGGACCCAGTACTTC.

V gene TRBV5-4 combines with J gene TRBJ2-7; the match to TRBD2 covers 9 bases. J was trimmed by 2 bases and V by 3 bases; bases with no gene match: 9. The CDR3 consists of 16 residues. From germline, CDR1 is SGHNT and CDR2 YYREEE (reference sequence). CDR3 bases: TGTGCCAGCAGCTCGGGATCTAGCGGGATGCCCTACGAGCAGTACTTC. Protein product: CASSSGSSGMPYEQYF.

The table lists this clonotype with a few counts. The J gene is TRBJ1-5, the V gene TRBV30; no definite D call. V lost 1 base to trimming and J lost 6 bases, with 13 bases between them. The germline V gene encodes CDR1 GTSNPN and CDR2 SVGIG (reference sequence). CDR3 length: 14 amino acids. CDR3 sequence (DNA): TGTGCCTGGAGTGAAGTTCGGGCGGGTCAGCCCCAGCATTTT. Translated: CAWSEVRAGQPQHF.

The chain is built from TRBV27 and TRBJ2-1; 13 bases match TRBD2. The tail of the sequence fits TRBJ2-7 better, so the J call may be wrong. CDR1 MNHEY and CDR2 SMNVEV come from the germline V gene (reference sequence). This CDR3 comprises 18 residues. CDR3 bases: TGTGCCAGCAGTTACGGGACTAGCGGGACGAGCTCCTACAATGAGCAGTACTTC. This encodes CASSYGTSGTSSYNEQYF.

The chain recombines TRBV24-1 with TRBJ2-2; 10 bases fit TRBD2. V was pared by 7 bases and J by 7 bases, with 5 bases of the junction left unmatched. The CDR3 runs to 14 residues. Germline lookup yields CDR1 KGHDR and CDR2 SFDVKD. CDR3 in amino acids: CATRAAGGVGELFF. The CDR3 DNA is TGTGCCACCAGAGCAGCGGGAGGGGTCGGGGAGCTGTTTTTT.

This clonotype was detected once. This chain connects TRBV20-1 to TRBJ2-4; D may be TRBD2 (6 bases). TRBJ2-7 matches the DNA end more closely, so the J call is doubtful. Germline CDR1 DFQATT, CDR2 SNEGSKA (reference sequence). The CDR3 consists of 13 residues. The CDR3 DNA reads TGCAGTGCTAGACTGGGACGGGGGTACGAGCAGTACTTC. It is translated as CSARLGRGYEQYF.

This clonotype was detected only a few times. V gene TRBV20-1 combines with J gene TRBJ2-3; possibly TRBD1 or TRBD2 for D (5 bases each). CDR1 DFQATT and CDR2 SNEGSKA come from the germline V gene (reference sequence). This CDR3 is 15 amino acids long. Between the trimmed V and J ends, which lost 0 bases and 7 bases, there was a span of 17 bases. CDR3 in DNA: TGCAGTGCTAGAGATTTAGGGACCGGTTCGAATACGCAGTATTTT. This translates into CSARDLGTGSNTQYF.

This chain connects TRBV2 to TRBJ1-5, with D possibly matching TRBD1 (6 bases). Germline V gene lookup returns CDR1 SNHLY and CDR2 FYNNEI. With 5 bases removed from V and 10 bases from J, the gap between germline ends came to 18 bases. CDR3 size: 14 residues. The CDR3 reads CASSSDSQREPQHF. In DNA form, the CDR3 reads TGTGCCAGCAGTTCGGACAGCCAGAGGGAACCCCAGCATTTT. The full variable domain, rest sourced from reference TRBV2 and TRBJ1-5, is EPEVTQTPSHQVTQMGQEVILRCVPISNHLYFYWYRQILGQKVEFLVSFYNNEISEKSEIFDDQFSVERPDGSNFTLKIRSTKLEDSAMYFCASSSDSQREPQHFGDGTRLSIL.

This clonotype was picked up many times. The chain employs TRBV20-1 and TRBJ1-1, with D possibly TRBD1 on 6 matching bases. Germline V gene data show CDR1 as DFQATT and CDR2 as SNEGSKA (reference sequence). With 6 bases removed from V and 5 bases from J, the gap between germline ends came to 19 bases. CDR3 length equals 14 residues. The CDR3 sequence: CSAVRGIRSTEAFF. The DNA for the CDR3 is TGCAGTGCAGTCAGGGGAATCCGGAGTACTGAAGCTTTCTTT.

With respect to this clonotype: Germline is not matched at one junction end, which may reflect a read error. V gene TRBV6-1 combines with J gene TRBJ1-5; 7 positions match TRBD1. CDR1 is MNHNS and CDR2 is SASEGT in the germline V gene. CDR3 length: 16 amino acids. The CDR3 here is CASSLTGQLNNEPQHF. The CDR3 DNA reads as TGTGCCAGCAGTCTCACGGGACAGCTCAACAATGAGCCCCAGCATTTT.

This clonotype came up a few times. The V gene is TRBV18, the J gene TRBJ2-3, with 8 bases fitting TRBD2. This CDR3 region has 18 residues. The V segment lost 3 bases and the J segment 0 bases; nucleotides outside the gene matches: 11. CDR1 KGHSH and CDR2 LQKENI come from the germline V gene. The CDR3 sequence: CASSPRPVSGGSTDTQYF. CDR3 coding DNA: TGTGCCAGCTCACCCCGGCCCGTCAGCGGGGGTAGCACAGATACGCAGTATTTT.